The source of this T cell receptor (beta chain) is a study of blood T cell repertoires in COVID-19. The table lists this clone with a count of one. Sequencing was performed with immunoSEQ multiplex PCR; in TCRdb, only in-frame clones are kept and a portion is missing. The table shows about 120,000 clones, with 80% to 90% occurring only once. Deletions cut 4 bases from V and 10 bases from J, with 12 bases between. The CDR3 loop spans 12 amino acids. Germline V lookup: CDR1 LGHDT, CDR2 YNNKEL (reference sequence). V is TRBV3-1 (or the pseudogene TRBV3-2) and J is TRBJ2-3, with D unclear. This receptor was taken from a man between 65 and 79 years old with active or convalescent COVID-19. Sequencing was carried out using peripheral blood. CDR3 nucleotides: TGTGCCAGCAGCCCCGCCGCTGAGGCGCAGTATTTT. As protein: CASSPAAEAQYF.